This paragraph reports one T cell receptor (beta chain). Repertoires were generated with immunoSEQ multiplex PCR, while TCRdb's copy carries only in-frame clones and drops some. The repertoire holds around 88,000 clones, with about 91% as singletons. Germline V lookup: CDR1 MNHNS, CDR2 SASEGT. CDR3 length: 14 amino acids. Trimming took off 7 bases at V and 3 bases at J, with 13 bases between the two ends. These data are taken from a study of T cell changes during pregnancy in multiple sclerosis. The receptor was derived from a female donor in good health, enrolled as a control in a pregnancy study. This chain uses TRBV6-1 with TRBJ2-1, with D possibly being TRBD2 (6 bases). The sample consisted of peripheral blood, taken after pregnancy. The CDR3 DNA is TGTGCCAGCACTCCGGGACTTTTCTACAATGAGCAGTTCTTC. It is translated as CASTPGLFYNEQFF.